A selection of T cell receptor beta chains follows, all from one sample in a study of T cells after yellow fever vaccination. TCRdb reprocessed the 5' RACE reads via MiXCR and lists one record per CDR3 protein. There are some 320,000 distinct CDR3 sequences in the sample; 8.7% occur only once, and more than 15% lies in the top ten. The specimen comprised PBMCs, sampled on the day of the first yellow fever vaccination. The receptors come from a man younger than 35 who received the YFV17D yellow fever vaccine. Both conserved end residues are part of each CDR3. The D gene is left open where the match is weak. Expanded clones are given a class, and other clones once, few, many or no size at all.

V gene	D gene	J gene	clone size	CDR3 length	CDR3 protein	CDR3 DNA
TRBV5-5	-	TRBJ1-2	few	15	CASSLRAGGPPGYTF	TGTGCCAGCAGCTTGAGAGCCGGTGGCCCTCCCGGCTACACCTTC
TRBV12-3/TRBV12-4	-	TRBJ2-6	few	15	CASSLEGGGANVLTF	TGTGCCAGCAGTTTAGAGGGGGGAGGGGCCAACGTCCTGACTTTC
TRBV4-3	-	TRBJ1-2	few	16	CASSQNSQGNNYGYTF	TGCGCCAGCAGCCAAAATAGCCAGGGAAATAACTATGGCTACACCTTC
TRBV7-8	-	TRBJ1-6	-	15	CASSLAPGSNSPLHF	TGTGCCAGCAGCTTAGCCCCAGGGAGCAATTCACCCCTCCACTTT
TRBV3-1	-	TRBJ2-1	-	17	CASSKQGGLSSYNEQFF	TGTGCCAGCAGCAAACAGGGAGGGCTTAGCTCCTACAATGAGCAGTTCTTC
TRBV4-1	-	TRBJ1-1	few	13	CASSQASAPEAFF	TGCGCCAGCAGCCAAGCATCGGCACCTGAAGCTTTCTTT
TRBV6-5	TRBD1	TRBJ1-2	-	13	CASSYTQGGGYTF	TGTGCCAGCAGTTATACACAGGGGGGAGGCTACACCTTC
TRBV24-1	TRBD1	TRBJ2-2	-	14	CAIADRVNTGELFF	TGTGCCATTGCGGACAGGGTGAACACCGGGGAGCTGTTTTTT
TRBV4-3	TRBD1	TRBJ2-7	few	16	CASSHIGTEGGYEQYF	TGCGCCAGCAGCCATATTGGGACAGAGGGTGGGTACGAGCAGTACTTC
TRBV12-3/TRBV12-4	TRBD1	TRBJ1-2	many	14	CASSPRQGGHGYTF	TGTGCCAGCAGTCCGCGACAGGGGGGGCATGGCTACACCTTC
TRBV20-1	-	TRBJ2-5	-	14	CSASRYDFGETQYF	TGCAGTGCTAGTCGTTACGATTTTGGAGAGACCCAGTACTTC
TRBV7-8	-	TRBJ2-3	few	13	CASSAAGWNTQYF	TGTGCCAGCAGCGCCGCCGGGTGGAATACGCAGTATTTT
TRBV6-6	TRBD2	TRBJ2-3	-	13	CASSFAGGDTQYF	TGTGCCAGCAGTTTCGCGGGGGGGGATACGCAGTATTTT
TRBV3-1	TRBD1	TRBJ1-1	-	15	CASSQRTGTGTEAFF	TGTGCCAGCAGCCAAAGGACAGGGACGGGGACTGAAGCTTTCTTT
TRBV5-4	TRBD1	TRBJ2-5	few	16	CASSTPPGQGQETQYF	TGTGCCAGCAGCACCCCGCCGGGACAGGGCCAAGAGACCCAGTACTTC
TRBV7-2	-	TRBJ2-4	few	16	CASSHSGLATKNIQYF	TGTGCCAGCAGCCATTCTGGGTTGGCGACCAAAAACATTCAGTACTTC
TRBV4-3	-	TRBJ1-1	many	14	CASSQDGLGTEAFF	TGTGCCAGCAGCCAGGATGGGCTGGGCACTGAAGCTTTCTTT
TRBV20-1	-	TRBJ2-7	few	13	CSQSRTGTYEQYF	TGCAGTCAATCCCGGACTGGAACCTACGAGCAGTACTTC
TRBV5-4	-	TRBJ2-1	few	13	CASIQDQMDEQFF	TGTGCCAGCATTCAGGACCAGATGGATGAGCAGTTCTTC
TRBV23-1	-	TRBJ1-5	few	18	CASSQSQPQADSNQPQHF	TGCGCCAGCAGTCAATCGCAACCCCAAGCGGATAGCAATCAGCCCCAGCATTTT
TRBV5-5	-	TRBJ1-5	many	14	CASSLGDRNQPQHF	TGTGCCAGCAGCTTGGGGGACCGGAATCAGCCCCAGCATTTT
TRBV13	-	TRBJ2-3	few	12	CASSSRVDYQYF	TGTGCCAGCAGCTCCCGGGTCGACTATCAGTATTTT
TRBV4-3	-	TRBJ2-2	few	15	CASSHQGLDTGELFF	TGCGCCAGCAGTCATCAGGGGTTAGACACCGGGGAGCTGTTTTTT
TRBV27	-	TRBJ1-6	many	14	CASSFRPIESPLHF	TGTGCCAGCAGTTTCCGGCCGATTGAGTCACCCCTCCACTTT
TRBV20-1	TRBD1	TRBJ1-5	-	16	CSASENRGGFNQPQHF	TGCAGTGCTAGTGAGAACAGGGGTGGTTTCAATCAGCCCCAGCATTTT
TRBV20-1	TRBD2	TRBJ2-3	many	15	CSANLAGGFTDTQYF	TGCAGTGCTAACCTAGCGGGGGGCTTCACAGATACGCAGTATTTT
TRBV4-1	-	TRBJ1-6	few	16	CASSRELSSYNSPLHF	TGCGCCAGCAGCCGAGAATTGAGCTCCTATAATTCACCCCTCCACTTT
TRBV7-3	-	TRBJ2-5	few	14	CASSPRRGWETQYF	TGTGCCAGCAGCCCCAGGCGGGGTTGGGAGACCCAGTACTTC
TRBV12-3/TRBV12-4	-	TRBJ1-1	few	17	CASTPLANYTRNTEAFF	TGTGCCAGCACCCCTCTGGCAAACTACACGAGGAACACTGAAGCTTTCTTT
TRBV12-3/TRBV12-4	-	TRBJ1-1	many	13	CASSLRGVTEAFF	TGTGCCAGCAGTTTAAGGGGCGTGACTGAAGCTTTCTTT
TRBV12-3/TRBV12-4	TRBD2	TRBJ2-3	many	14	CASSLRGGIDTQYF	TGTGCCAGCAGTTTGCGGGGGGGCATAGATACGCAGTATTTT
TRBV12-3/TRBV12-4	TRBD1	TRBJ2-2	few	14	CASTRTGNTGELFF	TGTGCCAGCACCCGGACAGGGAACACCGGGGAGCTGTTTTTT
TRBV20-1	-	TRBJ2-7	few	12	CSASLQGYEQYF	TGCAGTGCTAGTCTGCAGGGCTACGAGCAGTACTTC
TRBV20-1	-	TRBJ1-6	few	14	CSAKQGAYNSPLHF	TGCAGTGCTAAACAGGGAGCCTATAATTCACCCCTCCACTTT
TRBV5-6	-	TRBJ1-5	-	14	CASSTGQSNQPQHF	TGTGCCAGCAGCACCGGACAGTCTAATCAGCCCCAGCATTTT
TRBV20-1	-	TRBJ2-3	many	11	CSARRTDTQYF	TGCAGTGCCCGCAGGACAGATACGCAGTATTTT
TRBV19	-	TRBJ1-5	-	15	CASSISGNGNQPQHF	TGTGCCAGTAGTATATCAGGGAATGGCAATCAGCCCCAGCATTTT
TRBV12-3/TRBV12-4	TRBD2	TRBJ2-3	few	16	CASISRERGGPDTQYF	TGTGCCAGCATCTCTAGGGAGCGGGGGGGCCCAGATACGCAGTATTTT
TRBV10-3	-	TRBJ2-4	-	16	CAISAGQGWAKNIQYF	TGTGCCATCAGTGCGGGACAAGGATGGGCCAAAAACATTCAGTACTTC
TRBV7-2	TRBD2	TRBJ2-3	many	16	CASSGSGTRRADTQYF	TGTGCCAGCAGTGGCTCCGGGACTAGACGGGCAGATACGCAGTATTTT
TRBV4-3	-	TRBJ1-6	-	16	CASSQALSSYNSPLHF	TGCGCCAGCAGCCAAGCCCTAAGCTCCTATAATTCACCCCTCCACTTT
TRBV5-6	TRBD2	TRBJ2-1	few	16	CASSPGWSGGADEQFF	TGTGCCAGCAGCCCCGGATGGAGCGGGGGGGCGGATGAGCAGTTCTTC